The clone carrying this T cell receptor beta chain was recorded at least ten times. As for time point: sample taken at primary tumor resection. Unsorted tumor, nontumor lung tissue or cryopreserved PBMC supplied the whole RNA. This sample is drawn from a study of spatial heterogeneity in lung cancer. There are 15 residues in the CDR3. V was trimmed by 2 bases and J by 0 bases, leaving 8 bases between them. Looked up from germline, CDR1 is SGDLS and CDR2 is YYNGEE. TCRdb reprocessed the 5' RACE reads via MiXCR and lists one record per CDR3 protein. The sample lists about 3,000 distinct CDR3 sequences; 25% to 40% were seen once.

The source of this sequence is a male donor with early-stage non-small cell lung cancer. V is TRBV9 and J is TRBJ2-2, with a weak D call TRBD2 (5 bases). The sequenced sample was PBMCs, obtained at surgery. The CDR3 here is CASSVIGANTGELFF. CDR3 in DNA: TGTGCCAGCAGCGTCATCGGGGCGAACACCGGGGAGCTGTTTTTT.